The 28 T cell receptor beta chains below all came from one sample that was sequenced in a study of regulatory T cells in long-lasting Graves disease. To make TCR beta libraries, researchers used iRepertoire HTBI primers and Arm-PCR of CDR3 regions. TCRdb re-called the multiplex PCR reads with MiXCR, one entry per CDR3 protein. The sample carries 390,000 or so distinct CDR3 sequences, approximately 10% recorded once. Documented time point: newly diagnosed GD, antithyroid drugs for less than 3 months. Following extraction of RNA from PBMCs, that RNA was used to make the TCR library. This sample also appeared in a second study, on T cells in Graves' hyperthyroidism and ophthalmopathy.

The sample here was peripheral blood mononuclear cells (PBMCs), taken at new diagnosis, from a patient treated with antithyroid drugs. These receptors came from a woman aged 18 to 35 with Graves disease.

The chain couples TRBV24-1 to TRBJ2-3, with D perhaps being TRBD1 or TRBD2 (5 bases each). In germline, CDR1 is KGHDR, CDR2 SFDVKD. With 2 bases removed from V and 3 bases from J, the gap between germline ends came to 11 bases. The CDR3 is 15 residues long. The CDR3 DNA follows: TGTGCCACCAGTGATTCCGGGACCCAGACAGATACGCAGTATTTT. Amino acids: CATSDSGTQTDTQYF.

This clonotype was recorded many times. The V gene is TRBV20-1, the J gene TRBJ2-3; D could derive from TRBD1 or TRBD2 (5 bases each). This CDR3 has 15 residues. The germline V gene encodes CDR1 DFQATT and CDR2 SNEGSKA (reference sequence). Trimming pared 1 base from V and 4 bases from J, leaving 15 bases between. The CDR3 nucleotides are TGCAGTGCTAGAGGGTTGTGGGGGATCGCAGATACGCAGTATTTT. It specifies CSARGLWGIADTQYF.

Only a few counts were recorded for this clonotype. CDR3 in DNA: TGTGCCAGCAGTGAAGGGCCCCGGGTCGGGCATAATGAAAAACTGTTTTTT. The encoded protein is CASSEGPRVGHNEKLFF. The chain recombines TRBV6-2 or TRBV6-3 with TRBJ1-4; D is ambiguous. Germline CDR1 MNHEY, CDR2 SVGEGT. V dropped 5 bases and J dropped 4 bases, with 20 bases sitting between them. CDR3 length: 17 residues.

This clonotype was seen a handful of times. This rearrangement joins TRBV6-2 or TRBV6-3 to TRBJ1-1; D uncertain. The ends were cut back, 4 bases at V and 6 bases at J, with 12 bases in the middle. The CDR3 has 13 residues. Germline-derived CDR1 and CDR2 are MNHEY and SVGEGT. CDR3 amino acids: CASSSLRVPEAFF. The CDR3 region has the DNA TGTGCCAGCAGTTCCCTAAGGGTGCCTGAAGCTTTCTTT.

Remarks on this clonotype: A far more abundant clone sits one base away, making this likely a read error. The CDR3 ends on some other residue instead of the conserved phenylalanine or tryptophan, so this is likely a read error. This chain links TRBV6-9 with TRBJ1-5, with 8 bases that match TRBD1. CDR3 size: 17 residues. V lost 3 bases to trimming and J lost 2 bases; unmatched junction nucleotides: 9. The germline V gene encodes CDR1 MNHGY and CDR2 SVAAGI. The CDR3 region is CASSYSAGGTGNQPQHS. CDR3 nucleotides: TGTGCCAGCAGTTACTCTGCAGGGGGCACGGGCAATCAGCCCCAGCATTCT.

This clonotype came up a few times. This chain links TRBV24-1 with TRBJ2-3, with D maybe TRBD1 (6 bases). V was trimmed by 6 bases and J by 6 bases, leaving 12 bases between them. The V gene's germline CDR1 is KGHDR and CDR2 SFDVKD. The CDR3 contains 13 residues. CDR3 sequence reads: CATSTRTADTQYF. The CDR3 DNA reads as TGTGCCACCAGTACAAGGACAGCGGATACGCAGTATTTT.

Many counts were recorded for this clonotype. The V call is TRBV11-2, the J call TRBJ2-4; the match to TRBD1 covers 9 bases. CDR1 is SGHAT, CDR2 FQNNGV, per germline. The CDR3 loop spans 16 amino acids. J lost 8 bases, V lost 5 bases, and 13 bases had no gene match. The CDR3 DNA is TGTGCCAGCAGCACAACGACAGGGGGGTTAGGCGACATTCAGTACTTC. Amino acids: CASSTTTGGLGDIQYF.

V usage is TRBV4-3 and J usage is TRBJ2-4, with 7 bases lining up with TRBD1. There are 17 residues in the CDR3. Germline V gives CDR1 LGHNA, CDR2 YSLEER. V was clipped by 0 bases and J by 6 bases; unmatched bases: 11. CDR3: CASSQEGNRGRGNIQYF. CDR3 DNA sequence: TGCGCCAGCAGCCAAGAAGGGAACAGGGGCCGGGGAAACATTCAGTACTTC.

In the case of this clonotype: This may stem from a read error, because a much larger clone lies one nucleotide away. The CDR3 region has the DNA TGTGCCAGCAGCCAAGGGGGACTCCTGGGGGAGACCCAGTACTTC. It yields the protein CASSQGGLLGETQYF. The chain carries TRBV3-1 and TRBJ2-5; D possibly corresponds to TRBD2 (6 bases). The ends were cut back, 1 base at V and 5 bases at J, with 14 bases in the middle. Germline CDR1 and CDR2: LGHDT and YNNKEL (reference sequence). The CDR3 extends over 15 amino acids.

This clonotype was seen a few times. The rearrangement links TRBV7-2 to TRBJ2-4; D is unresolved. Germline assignment: CDR1 SGHTA and CDR2 FQGNSA. This CDR3 has 18 amino acids. The germline V and J ends were trimmed by 5 bases and 0 bases, with 20 bases remaining between them. In nucleotides, the CDR3 is TGTGCCAGCAGCAACGGGTTTGGGGTCTCGGTAGCCAAAAACATTCAGTACTTC. Encoded protein: CASSNGFGVSVAKNIQYF.

This clonotype was detected many times. For the CDR3, the DNA is TGTGCCAGCAGCTTGACTCAGCGCACAGATACGCAGTATTTT. Its protein is CASSLTQRTDTQYF. The chain couples TRBV6-2 or TRBV6-3 to TRBJ2-3; D gene uncertain. This CDR3 is 14 amino acids long. V gave up 6 bases and J gave up 1 base, with 11 bases separating them. Germline CDR1 MNHEY, CDR2 SVGEGT.

The chain couples TRBV4-3 to TRBJ1-5; 8 positions match TRBD1. CDR1 and CDR2 from the germline V gene are LGHNA and YSLEER. This CDR3 region has 17 residues. Trimming at V came to 3 bases and at J to 5 bases, leaving 12 bases not matched to a gene. CDR3 in amino acids: CASSQDRAVAVDQPQHF. DNA of the CDR3: TGCGCCAGCAGCCAGGACAGGGCGGTCGCGGTCGATCAGCCCCAGCATTTT.

Many counts were recorded for this clonotype. The junction departs from germline at one end; a sequencing error may be responsible. The gene calls are TRBV7-9 and TRBJ1-1; 7 nucleotides align to TRBD1. The CDR3 is made up of 14 amino acids. Germline V gene lookup returns CDR1 SEHNR and CDR2 FQNEAQ (reference sequence). The CDR3 spells CASSSLDRNPEAFF. The CDR3 bases are TGTGCCAGCAGCTCCCTGGACAGGAACCCTGAAGCTTTCTTT.

This clonotype has a count of ten or more. This sequence joins TRBV12-3 or TRBV12-4 and TRBJ2-5, with 10 bases identical to TRBD2. CDR3 length equals 15 residues. Trimming cost V 7 bases and J 5 bases; bases outside gene matches: 10. In DNA, the CDR3 is TGTGCCAGCACTCCGGGAGCGGGAGGGCCGGAGACCCAGTACTTC. It is translated as CASTPGAGGPETQYF.

This clonotype has a count of ten or more. The genes are TRBV20-1 and TRBJ2-3, with 11 bases that match TRBD2. This CDR3 is 17 amino acids long. In germline, CDR1 is DFQATT, CDR2 SNEGSKA (reference sequence). V was pared by 7 bases and J by 1 base, with 13 bases of the junction left unmatched. DNA of the CDR3: TGCAGTGAAAAGGGACTAGCGGAGAGGGGCGGCACAGATACGCAGTATTTT. This translates into CSEKGLAERGGTDTQYF.

This clonotype was detected ten times or more. The chain is built from TRBV20-1 and TRBJ1-1; D remains unclear. V lost 3 bases to trimming and J lost 0 bases, with 17 bases between them. This CDR3 contains 16 residues. Germline V gene lookup returns CDR1 DFQATT and CDR2 SNEGSKA (reference sequence). The CDR3 spells CSASARRGYMNTEAFF. DNA of the CDR3: TGCAGTGCTAGCGCCAGGCGGGGATACATGAACACTGAAGCTTTCTTT.

Ten or more counts support this clonotype. The chain has TRBV6-1 and TRBJ2-5; TRBD1 agrees at 12 bases. CDR3 length equals 16 residues. The germline CDR1 and CDR2 sequences are MNHNS and SASEGT. Germline trimming cut 5 bases from V and 5 bases from J; bases unmatched to any gene: 9. CDR3 sequence reads: CASSPRGTGGGETQYF. The CDR3 nucleotides read TGTGCCAGCAGTCCCCGGGGGACAGGGGGCGGGGAGACCCAGTACTTC.

V and J are TRBV27 and TRBJ2-3, with D hard to call. In germline, CDR1 is MNHEY, CDR2 SMNVEV (reference sequence). V was trimmed by 6 bases and J by 4 bases, leaving 14 bases between them. The CDR3 consists of 14 residues. The chain's CDR3 is CASSEFLISDTQYF. CDR3 nucleotide sequence: TGTGCCAGCAGCGAGTTTCTTATCTCAGATACGCAGTATTTT.

This clonotype was detected many times. The rearrangement links TRBV6-2 or TRBV6-3 to TRBJ1-1, with no clear D. Trimming removed 0 bases from V and 7 bases from J, with 12 bases in between. The CDR3 is 14 residues long. Looked up from germline, CDR1 is MNHEY and CDR2 is SVGEGT. CDR3: CASSYSSGSLEAFF. Here the CDR3 DNA reads TGTGCCAGCAGTTACTCGAGTGGAAGTCTTGAAGCTTTCTTT.

This clonotype was picked up many times. The rearrangement links TRBV27 to TRBJ2-2, with 12 bases that match TRBD2. J was trimmed by 5 bases and V by 5 bases; bases with no gene match: 9. This CDR3 spans 17 amino acids. Per germline, CDR1 MNHEY and CDR2 SMNVEV (reference sequence). The CDR3 region has the DNA TGTGCCAGCAGTCCCGGGGCCGGACTAGCGGGAACCGGGGAGCTGTTTTTT. The encoded protein is CASSPGAGLAGTGELFF.

This clonotype was counted at least ten times. The chain combines TRBV4-3 with TRBJ2-3; either TRBD1 or TRBD2 may supply D (5 bases each). V lost 1 base, J lost 6 bases, and 17 bases lay in between. This CDR3 region has 16 residues. Per the germline V gene, CDR1 is LGHNA and CDR2 is YSLEER. CDR3 nucleotide sequence: TGCGCCAGCAGCCAAGGGTTGGGAATGTGGGGGGATACGCAGTATTTT. It specifies CASSQGLGMWGDTQYF.

This clonotype was seen more than once but under ten times. The chain joins TRBV6-9 to TRBJ2-7; 8 positions match TRBD2. The germline gives CDR1 MNHGY, CDR2 SVAAGI. The CDR3 runs to 13 residues. The V segment lost 4 bases and the J segment 3 bases; nucleotides outside the gene matches: 2. The CDR3 DNA reads as TGTGCCAGCAGTTTTAGCGGGGACTACGAGCAGTACTTC. Its protein product is CASSFSGDYEQYF.

The chain recombines TRBV25-1 with TRBJ2-7; D gene unclear. This CDR3 contains 14 residues. Trimming shortened V by 2 bases and J by 2 bases, and 10 bases separated the two germline ends. CDR1 MGHDK and CDR2 SYGVNS come from the germline V gene. In DNA, the CDR3 is TGTGCCAGCAGTGAACATAGGCCCCCCTACGAGCAGTACTTC. Protein product: CASSEHRPPYEQYF.

Points on this clonotype: A far larger clone is one base from this, pointing to a likely read error. V is TRBV27 and J is TRBJ2-7; 7 nucleotides align to TRBD2. The CDR3 runs to 11 residues. CDR1 is MNHEY and CDR2 is SMNVEV in the germline V gene (reference sequence). V lost 4 bases, J lost 7 bases, and 1 base stayed unmatched. CDR3 sequence (DNA): TGTGCCAGCAGTTGGGGGGGTGAGCAGTACTTC. Residues: CASSWGGEQYF.

This clonotype was observed at least ten times. The genes are TRBV9 and TRBJ1-1; no clear D. Germline CDR1 is SGDLS and CDR2 is YYNGEE. V lost 4 bases to trimming and J lost 5 bases, with 15 bases between them. CDR3 length equals 14 residues. CDR3 DNA sequence: TGTGCCAGCAGCCCCCGGAACCGAGGGACTGAAGCTTTCTTT. The encoded protein is CASSPRNRGTEAFF.

This clonotype showed up many times. The chain joins TRBV30 to TRBJ1-1; D is possibly TRBD1 (5 bases). Germline CDR1 GTSNPN, CDR2 SVGIG (reference sequence). Trimming shortened V by 2 bases and J by 4 bases, and 11 bases separated the two germline ends. The CDR3 has 13 residues. The CDR3 nucleotides are TGTGCCTGGAGTCTAGGGGACCCCACTGAAGCTTTCTTT. Protein: CAWSLGDPTEAFF.

This clonotype was counted many times. For the CDR3, the DNA is TGTGCCAGCAGCTTAGACAGTAACTATGGCTACACCTTC. Protein sequence: CASSLDSNYGYTF. The rearrangement joins TRBV7-2 to TRBJ1-2, with no clear D. V gave up 1 base and J gave up 1 base, with 4 bases separating them. The germline V gene has CDR1 SGHTA and CDR2 FQGNSA. CDR3 length: 13 amino acids.

This clonotype came up many times. The chain couples TRBV2 to TRBJ1-6; D gene ambiguous. Trimming took 5 bases from V and 13 from J, leaving 12 bases between them. Germline assignment: CDR1 SNHLY and CDR2 FYNNEI. The CDR3 covers 12 residues. The CDR3 DNA is TGTGCCAGCAGTCCAACCTCTCCTCCCCTCCACTTT. Amino acids: CASSPTSPPLHF.